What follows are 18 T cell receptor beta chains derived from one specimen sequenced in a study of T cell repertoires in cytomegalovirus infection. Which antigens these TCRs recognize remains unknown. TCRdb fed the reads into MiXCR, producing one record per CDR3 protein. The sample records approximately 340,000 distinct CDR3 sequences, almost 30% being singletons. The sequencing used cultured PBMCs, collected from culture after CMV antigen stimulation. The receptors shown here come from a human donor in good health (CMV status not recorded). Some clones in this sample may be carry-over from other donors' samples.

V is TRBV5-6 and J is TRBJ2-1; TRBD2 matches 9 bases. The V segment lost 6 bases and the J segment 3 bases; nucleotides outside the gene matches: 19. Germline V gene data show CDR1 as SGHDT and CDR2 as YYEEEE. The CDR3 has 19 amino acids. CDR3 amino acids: CASTPSLAGVGIGYNEQFF. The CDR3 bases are TGTGCCAGCACCCCTTCTTTAGCGGGAGTCGGGATTGGCTACAATGAGCAGTTCTTC.

The CDR3 DNA reads TGTGCCAGCAGCTTAGTCCCCCCTCGGAATGAGCAGTTCTTC. Protein sequence: CASSLVPPRNEQFF. The chain is built from TRBV11-2 and TRBJ2-1, with D hard to call. Germline CDR1 SGHAT, CDR2 FQNNGV. This CDR3 is built from 14 residues. Between the trimmed V and J ends, which lost 1 base and 7 bases, there was a span of 11 bases.

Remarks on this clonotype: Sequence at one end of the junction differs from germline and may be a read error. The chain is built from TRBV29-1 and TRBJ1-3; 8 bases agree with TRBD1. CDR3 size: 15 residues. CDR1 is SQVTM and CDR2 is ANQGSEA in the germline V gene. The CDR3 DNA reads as TGCGGCGTTGATCTAGACAGGGGCTCGGTAAACACCATATATTTT. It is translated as CGVDLDRGSVNTIYF.

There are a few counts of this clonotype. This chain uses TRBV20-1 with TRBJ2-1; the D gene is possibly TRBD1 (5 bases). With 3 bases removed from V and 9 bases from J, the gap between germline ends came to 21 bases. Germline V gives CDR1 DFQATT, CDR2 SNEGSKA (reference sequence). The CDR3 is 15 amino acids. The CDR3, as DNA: TGCAGTGCTAGTCGGACGTCGGGTGGACATGTTGAGCAGTTCTTC. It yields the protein CSASRTSGGHVEQFF.

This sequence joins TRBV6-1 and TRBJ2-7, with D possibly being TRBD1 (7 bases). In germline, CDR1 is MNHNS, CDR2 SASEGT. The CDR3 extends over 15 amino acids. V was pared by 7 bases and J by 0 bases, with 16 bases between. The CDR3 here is CASNAGQSPSYEQYF. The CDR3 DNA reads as TGTGCCAGCAACGCGGGACAGTCCCCCTCCTACGAGCAGTACTTC.

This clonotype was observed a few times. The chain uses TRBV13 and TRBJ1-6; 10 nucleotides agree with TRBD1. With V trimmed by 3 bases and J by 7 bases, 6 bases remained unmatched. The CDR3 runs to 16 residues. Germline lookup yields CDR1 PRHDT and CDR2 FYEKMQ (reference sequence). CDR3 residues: CASSLGQGTRNSPLHF. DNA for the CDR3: TGTGCCAGCAGCTTGGGACAGGGGACTAGGAATTCACCCCTCCACTTT.

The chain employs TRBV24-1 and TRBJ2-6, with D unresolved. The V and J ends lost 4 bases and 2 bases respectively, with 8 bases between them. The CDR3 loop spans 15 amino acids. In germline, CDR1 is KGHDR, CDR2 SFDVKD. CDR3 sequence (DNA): TGTGCCACCAGTGACCCGATTACTGGGGCCAACGTCCTGACTTTC. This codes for CATSDPITGANVLTF.

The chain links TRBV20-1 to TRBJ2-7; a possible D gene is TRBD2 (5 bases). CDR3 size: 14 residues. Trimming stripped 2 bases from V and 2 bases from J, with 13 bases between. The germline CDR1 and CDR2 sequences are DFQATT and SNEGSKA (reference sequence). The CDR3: CSARPLAGAYEQYF. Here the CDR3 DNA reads TGCAGTGCTAGACCCCTAGCTGGGGCCTACGAGCAGTACTTC.

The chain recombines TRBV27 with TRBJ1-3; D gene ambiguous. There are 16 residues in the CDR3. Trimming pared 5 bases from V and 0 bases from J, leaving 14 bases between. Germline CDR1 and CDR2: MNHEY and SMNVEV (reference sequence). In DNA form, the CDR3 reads TGTGCCAGCAGTCCGATGCTCGCAGCCTCTGGAAACACCATATATTTT. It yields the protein CASSPMLAASGNTIYF.

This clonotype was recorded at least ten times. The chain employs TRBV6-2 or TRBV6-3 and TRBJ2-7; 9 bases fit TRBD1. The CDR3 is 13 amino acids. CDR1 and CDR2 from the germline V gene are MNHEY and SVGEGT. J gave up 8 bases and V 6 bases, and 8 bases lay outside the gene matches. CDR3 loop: CASRTGTGLKQYF. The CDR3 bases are TGTGCCAGCAGAACCGGGACAGGGCTTAAGCAGTACTTC.

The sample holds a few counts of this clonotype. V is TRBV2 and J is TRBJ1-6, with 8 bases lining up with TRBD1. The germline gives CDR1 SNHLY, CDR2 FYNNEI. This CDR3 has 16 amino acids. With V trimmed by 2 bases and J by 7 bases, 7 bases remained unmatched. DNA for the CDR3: TGTGCCAGCAGTGAAAAGCGGACAGGGCTAAATTCACCCCTCCACTTT. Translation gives CASSEKRTGLNSPLHF.

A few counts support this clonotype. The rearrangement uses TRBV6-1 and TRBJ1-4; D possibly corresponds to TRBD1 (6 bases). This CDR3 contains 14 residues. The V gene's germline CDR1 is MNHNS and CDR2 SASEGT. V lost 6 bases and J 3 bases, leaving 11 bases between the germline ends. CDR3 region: CASRPGQANEKLFF. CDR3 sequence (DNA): TGTGCCAGCAGACCGGGACAAGCTAATGAAAAACTGTTTTTT.

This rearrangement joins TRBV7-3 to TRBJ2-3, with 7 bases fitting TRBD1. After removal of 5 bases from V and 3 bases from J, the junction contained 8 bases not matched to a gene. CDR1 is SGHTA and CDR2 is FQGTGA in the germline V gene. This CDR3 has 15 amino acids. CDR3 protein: CASSPRGQVTDTQYF. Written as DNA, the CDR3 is TGTGCCAGCAGCCCAAGGGGGCAGGTTACAGATACGCAGTATTTT. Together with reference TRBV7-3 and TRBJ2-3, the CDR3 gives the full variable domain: GAGVSQTPSNKVTEKGKYVELRCDPISGHTALYWYRQSLGQGPEFLIYFQGTGAADDSGLPNDRFFAVRPEGSVSTLKIQRTERGDSAVYLCASSPRGQVTDTQYFGPGTRLTVL.

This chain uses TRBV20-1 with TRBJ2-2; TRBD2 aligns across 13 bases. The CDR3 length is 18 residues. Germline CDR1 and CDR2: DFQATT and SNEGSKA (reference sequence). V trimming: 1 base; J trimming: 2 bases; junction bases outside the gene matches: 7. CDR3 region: CSARVLAGGIQNTGELFF. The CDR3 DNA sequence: TGCAGTGCTAGAGTACTAGCGGGGGGGATACAAAACACCGGGGAGCTGTTTTTT.

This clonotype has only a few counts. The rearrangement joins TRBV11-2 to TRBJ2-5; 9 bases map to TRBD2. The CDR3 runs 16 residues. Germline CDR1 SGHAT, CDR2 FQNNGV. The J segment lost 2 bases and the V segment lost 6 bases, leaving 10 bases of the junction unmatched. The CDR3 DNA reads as TGTGCCAGCAGGCCCTGGAGCGGGGGGAAGCAAGAGACCCAGTACTTC. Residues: CASRPWSGGKQETQYF.

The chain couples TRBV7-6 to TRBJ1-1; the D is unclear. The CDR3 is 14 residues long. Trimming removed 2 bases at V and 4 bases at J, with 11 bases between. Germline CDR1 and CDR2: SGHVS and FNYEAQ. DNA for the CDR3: TGTGCCAGCAGCTTACGGGCGGAGGGCACTGAAGCTTTCTTT. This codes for CASSLRAEGTEAFF. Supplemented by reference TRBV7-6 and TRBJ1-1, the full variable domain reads GAGVSQSPRYKVTKRGQDVALRCDPISGHVSLYWYRQALGQGPEFLTYFNYEAQQDKSGLPNDRFSAERPEGSISTLTIQRTEQRDSAMYRCASSLRAEGTEAFFGQGTRLTVV.

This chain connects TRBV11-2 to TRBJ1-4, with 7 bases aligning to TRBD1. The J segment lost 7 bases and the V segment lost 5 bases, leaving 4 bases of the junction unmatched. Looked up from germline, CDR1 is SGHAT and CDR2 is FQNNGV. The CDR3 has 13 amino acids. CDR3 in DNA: TGTGCCAGCAGCCCCGGGACAGTTGAAAAACTGTTTTTT. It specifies CASSPGTVEKLFF. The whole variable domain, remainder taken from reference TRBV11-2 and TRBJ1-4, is EAGVAQSPRYKIIEKRQSVAFWCNPISGHATLYWYQQILGQGPKLLIQFQNNGVVDDSQLPKDRFSAERLKGVDSTLKIQPAKLEDSAVYLCASSPGTVEKLFFGSGTQLSVL.

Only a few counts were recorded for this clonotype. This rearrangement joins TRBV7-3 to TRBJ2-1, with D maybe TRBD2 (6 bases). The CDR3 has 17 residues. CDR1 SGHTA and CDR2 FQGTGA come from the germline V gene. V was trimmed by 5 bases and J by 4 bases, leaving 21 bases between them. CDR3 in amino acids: CASSLLGMGGLYNEQFF. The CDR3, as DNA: TGTGCCAGCAGCCTCCTAGGGATGGGGGGTTTGTACAATGAGCAGTTCTTC.